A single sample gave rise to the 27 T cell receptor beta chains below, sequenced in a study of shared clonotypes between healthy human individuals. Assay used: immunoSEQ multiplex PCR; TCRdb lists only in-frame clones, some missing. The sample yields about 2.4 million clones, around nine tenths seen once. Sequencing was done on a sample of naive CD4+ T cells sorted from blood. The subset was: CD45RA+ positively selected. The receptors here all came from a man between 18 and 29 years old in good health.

Here the CDR3 DNA reads TGTGCCAGCAGCGAACAGGGTAGCACAGATACGCAGTATTTT. This gives the protein CASSEQGSTDTQYF. The chain is built from TRBV7-2 and TRBJ2-3; the D gene is possibly TRBD1 (6 bases). Germline assignment: CDR1 SGHTA and CDR2 FQGNSA. Trimming took 5 bases from V and 0 from J, leaving 9 bases between them. The CDR3 spans 14 residues.

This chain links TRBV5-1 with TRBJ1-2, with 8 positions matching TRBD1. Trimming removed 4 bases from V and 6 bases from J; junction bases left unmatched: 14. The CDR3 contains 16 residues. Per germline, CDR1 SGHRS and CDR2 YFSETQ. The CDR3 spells CASSTAGLVTGDGYTF. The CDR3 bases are TGCGCCAGCAGCACAGCGGGGCTTGTGACAGGGGATGGCTACACCTTC. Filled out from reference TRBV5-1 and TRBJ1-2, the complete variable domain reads KAGVTQTPRYLIKTRGQQVTLSCSPISGHRSVSWYQQTPGQGLQFLFEYFSETQRNKGNFPGRFSGRQFSNSRSEMNVSTLELGDSALYLCASSTAGLVTGDGYTFGSGTRLTVV.

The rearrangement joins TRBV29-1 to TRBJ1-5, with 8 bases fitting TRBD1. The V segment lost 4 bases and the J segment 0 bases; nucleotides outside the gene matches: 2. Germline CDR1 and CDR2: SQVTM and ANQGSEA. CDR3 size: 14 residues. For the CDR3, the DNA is TGCAGCGTTGCAGGGGGCCTTAGCAATCAGCCCCAGCATTTT. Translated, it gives CSVAGGLSNQPQHF.

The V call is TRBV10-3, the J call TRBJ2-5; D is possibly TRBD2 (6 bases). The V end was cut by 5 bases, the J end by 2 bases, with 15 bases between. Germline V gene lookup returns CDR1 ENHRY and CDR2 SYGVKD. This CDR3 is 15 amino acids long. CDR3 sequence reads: CAISTGGFSQETQYF. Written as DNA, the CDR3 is TGTGCCATCAGTACTGGAGGGTTTTCACAAGAGACCCAGTACTTC.

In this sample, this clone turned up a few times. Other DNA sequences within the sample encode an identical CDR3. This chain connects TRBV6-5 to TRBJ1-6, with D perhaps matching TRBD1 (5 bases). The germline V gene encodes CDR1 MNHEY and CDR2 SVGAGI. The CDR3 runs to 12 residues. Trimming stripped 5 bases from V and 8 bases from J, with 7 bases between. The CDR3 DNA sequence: TGTGCCAGCAGTAGAGGGGATTCACCCCTCCACTTT. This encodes CASSRGDSPLHF.

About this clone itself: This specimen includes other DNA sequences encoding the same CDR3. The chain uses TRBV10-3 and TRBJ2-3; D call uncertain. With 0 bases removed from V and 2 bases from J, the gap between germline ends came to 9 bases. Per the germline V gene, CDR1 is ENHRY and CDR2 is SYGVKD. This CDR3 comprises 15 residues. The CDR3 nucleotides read TGTGCCATCAGTGAGTCCGGTGGCCTCACAGATACGCAGTATTTT. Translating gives CAISESGGLTDTQYF.

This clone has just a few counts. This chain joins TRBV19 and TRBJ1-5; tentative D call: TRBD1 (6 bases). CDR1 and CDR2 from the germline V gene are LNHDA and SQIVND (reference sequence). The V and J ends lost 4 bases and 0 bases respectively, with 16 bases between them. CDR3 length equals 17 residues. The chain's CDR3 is CASSKGRTGYSNQPQHF. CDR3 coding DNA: TGTGCCAGTAGTAAGGGCCGCACAGGGTATAGCAATCAGCCCCAGCATTTT.

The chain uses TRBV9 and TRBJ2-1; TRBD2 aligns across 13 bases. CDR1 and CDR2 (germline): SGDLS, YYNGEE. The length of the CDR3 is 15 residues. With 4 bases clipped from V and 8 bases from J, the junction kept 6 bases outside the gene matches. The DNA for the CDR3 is TGTGCCAGCAGCCCCTGGACTAGCGGGAGTGATGAGCAGTTCTTC. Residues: CASSPWTSGSDEQFF.

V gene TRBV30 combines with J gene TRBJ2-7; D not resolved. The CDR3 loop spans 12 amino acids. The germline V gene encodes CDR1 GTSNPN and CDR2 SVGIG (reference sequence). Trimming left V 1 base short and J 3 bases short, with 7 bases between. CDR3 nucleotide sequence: TGTGCCTGGAGTGGACGGATCTACGAGCAGTACTTC. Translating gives CAWSGRIYEQYF.

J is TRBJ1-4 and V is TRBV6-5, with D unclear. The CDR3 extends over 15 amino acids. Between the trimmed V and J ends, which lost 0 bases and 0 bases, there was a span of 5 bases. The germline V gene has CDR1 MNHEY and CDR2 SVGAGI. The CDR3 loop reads CASSYSWATNEKLFF. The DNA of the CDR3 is TGTGCCAGCAGTTACTCGTGGGCAACTAATGAAAAACTGTTTTTT.

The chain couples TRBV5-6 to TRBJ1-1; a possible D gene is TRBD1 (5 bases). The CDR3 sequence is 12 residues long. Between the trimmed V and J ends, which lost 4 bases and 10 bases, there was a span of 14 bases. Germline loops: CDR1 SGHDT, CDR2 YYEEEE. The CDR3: CASSPDGRGAFF. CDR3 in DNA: TGTGCCAGCAGCCCCGACGGGAGGGGAGCTTTCTTT.

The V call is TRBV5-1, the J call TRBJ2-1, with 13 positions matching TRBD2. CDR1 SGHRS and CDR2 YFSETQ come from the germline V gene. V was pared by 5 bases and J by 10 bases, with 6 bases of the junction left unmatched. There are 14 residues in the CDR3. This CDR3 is CASSPGTSGTEQFF. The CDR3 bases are TGCGCCAGCAGTCCCGGGACTAGCGGGACGGAGCAGTTCTTC.

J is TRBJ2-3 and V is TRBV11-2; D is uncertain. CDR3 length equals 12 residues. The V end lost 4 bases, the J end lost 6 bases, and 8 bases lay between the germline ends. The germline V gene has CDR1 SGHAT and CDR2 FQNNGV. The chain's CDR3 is CASSYSWDTQYF. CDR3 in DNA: TGTGCCAGCAGCTATAGCTGGGATACGCAGTATTTT.

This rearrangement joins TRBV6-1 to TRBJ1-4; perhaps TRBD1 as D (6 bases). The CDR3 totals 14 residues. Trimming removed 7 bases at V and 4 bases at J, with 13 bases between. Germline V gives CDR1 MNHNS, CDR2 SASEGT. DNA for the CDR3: TGTGCCAGCAAGGGGGTGAGGGGTAATGAAAAACTGTTTTTT. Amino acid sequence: CASKGVRGNEKLFF.

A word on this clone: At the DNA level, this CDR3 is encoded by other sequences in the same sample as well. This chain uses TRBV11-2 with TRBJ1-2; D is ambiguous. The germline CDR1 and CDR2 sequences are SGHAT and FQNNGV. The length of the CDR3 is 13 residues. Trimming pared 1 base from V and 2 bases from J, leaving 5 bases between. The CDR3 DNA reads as TGTGCCAGCAGCTTAGCTGCGAACTATGGCTACACCTTC. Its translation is CASSLAANYGYTF.

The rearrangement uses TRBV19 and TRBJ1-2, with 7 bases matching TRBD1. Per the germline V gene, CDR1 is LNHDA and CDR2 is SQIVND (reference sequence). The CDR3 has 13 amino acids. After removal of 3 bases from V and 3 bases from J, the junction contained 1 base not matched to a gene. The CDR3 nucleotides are TGTGCCAGTAGTATGGGGACAGACTATGGCTACACCTTC. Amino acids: CASSMGTDYGYTF.

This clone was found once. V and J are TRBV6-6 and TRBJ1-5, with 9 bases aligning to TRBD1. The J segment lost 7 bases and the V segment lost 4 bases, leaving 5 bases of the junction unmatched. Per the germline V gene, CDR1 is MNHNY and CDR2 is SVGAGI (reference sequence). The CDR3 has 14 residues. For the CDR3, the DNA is TGTGCCAGCAGTTCGGGACAGGGCGGGCAGCCCCAGCATTTT. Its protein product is CASSSGQGGQPQHF.

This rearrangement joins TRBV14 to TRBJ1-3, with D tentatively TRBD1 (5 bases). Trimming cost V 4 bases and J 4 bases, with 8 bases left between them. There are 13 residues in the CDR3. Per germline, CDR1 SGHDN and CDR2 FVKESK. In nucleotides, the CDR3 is TGTGCCAGCAGCCGCAACAGGGGAAACACCATATATTTT. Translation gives CASSRNRGNTIYF.

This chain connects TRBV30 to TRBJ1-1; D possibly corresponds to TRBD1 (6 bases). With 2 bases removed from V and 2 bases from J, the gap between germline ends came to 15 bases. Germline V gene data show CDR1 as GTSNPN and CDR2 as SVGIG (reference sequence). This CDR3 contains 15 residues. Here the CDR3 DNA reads TGTGCCTGGAGTAGACAGGAGCTCGGCAACACTGAAGCTTTCTTT. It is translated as CAWSRQELGNTEAFF.

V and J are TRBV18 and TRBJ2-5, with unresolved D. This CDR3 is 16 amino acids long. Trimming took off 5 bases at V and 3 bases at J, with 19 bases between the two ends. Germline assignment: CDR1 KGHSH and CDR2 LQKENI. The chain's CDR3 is CASSSMTLVGKETQYF. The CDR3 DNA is TGTGCCAGCTCATCTATGACGCTAGTGGGGAAAGAGACCCAGTACTTC. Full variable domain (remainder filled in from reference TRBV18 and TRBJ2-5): NAGVMQNPRHLVRRRGQEARLRCSPMKGHSHVYWYRQLPEEGLKFMVYLQKENIIDESGMPKERFSAEFPKEGPSILRIQQVVRGDSAAYFCASSSMTLVGKETQYFGPGTRLLVL.

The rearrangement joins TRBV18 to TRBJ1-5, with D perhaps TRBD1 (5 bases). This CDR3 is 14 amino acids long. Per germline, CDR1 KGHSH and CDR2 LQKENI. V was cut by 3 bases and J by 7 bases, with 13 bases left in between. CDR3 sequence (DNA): TGTGCCAGCTCACCCGACAGTTCGGTCCAGCCCCAGCATTTT. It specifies CASSPDSSVQPQHF.

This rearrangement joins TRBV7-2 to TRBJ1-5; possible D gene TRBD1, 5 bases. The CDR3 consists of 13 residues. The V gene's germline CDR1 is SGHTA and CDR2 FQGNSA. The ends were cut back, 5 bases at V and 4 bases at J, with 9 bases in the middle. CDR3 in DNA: TGTGCCAGCAGCCGAGGGGCGAATCAGCCCCAGCATTTT. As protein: CASSRGANQPQHF.

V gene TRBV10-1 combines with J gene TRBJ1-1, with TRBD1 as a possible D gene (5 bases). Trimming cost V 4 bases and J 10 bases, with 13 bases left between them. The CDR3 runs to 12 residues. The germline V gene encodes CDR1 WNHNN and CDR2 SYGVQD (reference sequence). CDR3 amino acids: CASSATSQGAFF. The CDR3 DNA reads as TGCGCCAGCAGTGCTACCTCTCAGGGAGCTTTCTTT.

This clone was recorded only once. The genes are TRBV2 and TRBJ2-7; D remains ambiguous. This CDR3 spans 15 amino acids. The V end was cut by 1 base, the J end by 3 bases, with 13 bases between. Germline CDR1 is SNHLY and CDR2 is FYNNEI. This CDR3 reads CASSEEGAYHYEQYF. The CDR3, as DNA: TGTGCCAGCAGTGAAGAAGGTGCATACCACTACGAGCAGTACTTC.

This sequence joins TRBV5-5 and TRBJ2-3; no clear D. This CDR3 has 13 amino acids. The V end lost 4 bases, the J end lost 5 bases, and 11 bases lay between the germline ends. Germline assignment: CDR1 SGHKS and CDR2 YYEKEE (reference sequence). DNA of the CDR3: TGTGCCAGCAGCCCGTACCTAGAAGATACGCAGTATTTT. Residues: CASSPYLEDTQYF. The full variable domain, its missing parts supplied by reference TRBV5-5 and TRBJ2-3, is DAGVTQSPTHLIKTRGQQVTLRCSPISGHKSVSWYQQVLGQGPQFIFQYYEKEERGRGNFPDRFSARQFPNYSSELNVNALLLGDSALYLCASSPYLEDTQYFGPGTRLTVL.

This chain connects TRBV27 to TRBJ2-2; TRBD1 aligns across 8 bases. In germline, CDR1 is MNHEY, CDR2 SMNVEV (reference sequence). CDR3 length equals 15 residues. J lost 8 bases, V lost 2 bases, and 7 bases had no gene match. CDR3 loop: CASSLRQGRSGELFF. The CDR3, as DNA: TGTGCCAGCAGTTTACGACAGGGGAGGTCAGGGGAGCTGTTTTTT.

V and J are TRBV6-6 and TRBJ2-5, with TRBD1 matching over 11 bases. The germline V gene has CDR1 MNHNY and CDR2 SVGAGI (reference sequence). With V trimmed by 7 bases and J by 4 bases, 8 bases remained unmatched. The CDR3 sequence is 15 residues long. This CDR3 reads CASTSRTGGIETQYF. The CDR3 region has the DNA TGTGCCAGCACCTCTCGGACAGGGGGCATAGAGACCCAGTACTTC.